What follows are 22 T cell receptor beta chains derived from one specimen sequenced in a study of response to subunit inactivated influenza vaccine. Each CDR3 protein gets one entry after TCRdb re-called the RT-PCR reads with MiXCR. This table holds around 520,000 distinct CDR3 sequences, about 25% found once. The sample here was CD4+ T cells sorted from PBMCs, taken roughly 5 days after vaccination. The receptor source for this set is a man aged 45 to 65 who received an inactivated influenza vaccine.

There are a few counts of this clonotype. The genes are TRBV6-5 and TRBJ2-2; D gene unclear. This CDR3 has 15 residues. The germline V gene encodes CDR1 MNHEY and CDR2 SVGAGI. With 2 bases removed from V and 0 bases from J, the gap between germline ends came to 7 bases. In DNA, the CDR3 is TGTGCCAGCAGTTACGCAGCTGCGAACACCGGGGAGCTGTTTTTT. The encoded protein is CASSYAAANTGELFF.

The rearrangement joins TRBV7-9 to TRBJ1-1; TRBD1 matches 7 bases. J lost 6 bases, V lost 7 bases, and 11 bases had no gene match. The CDR3 consists of 14 residues. Germline CDR1 and CDR2: SEHNR and FQNEAQ (reference sequence). This chain's CDR3 is CASTQTGPLSEAFF. The CDR3 region has the DNA TGTGCCAGCACCCAGACAGGGCCTCTATCTGAAGCTTTCTTT.

This clonotype was picked up one time. The chain employs TRBV12-3 or TRBV12-4 and TRBJ2-1; 9 bases fit TRBD1. The V gene end was trimmed by 3 bases and the J gene end by 10 bases; junction bases not matched to a gene: 1. The CDR3 is 12 residues long. CDR3 region: CASSFGTGEQFF. In DNA, the CDR3 is TGTGCCAGCAGTTTCGGGACAGGGGAGCAGTTCTTC.

CDR3 nucleotide sequence: TGCGCCAGCAGAAGGGACAGGACCGACGAGACCCAGTACTTC. This encodes CASRRDRTDETQYF. V is TRBV5-1 and J is TRBJ2-5, with 8 positions matching TRBD1. The CDR3 consists of 14 residues. With 5 bases clipped from V and 5 bases from J, the junction kept 8 bases outside the gene matches. CDR1 and CDR2 from the germline V gene are SGHRS and YFSETQ.

The rearrangement uses TRBV6-5 and TRBJ2-7, with 13 nucleotides matching TRBD2. The CDR3 length is 14 residues. Germline CDR1 reads MNHEY; CDR2 reads SVGAGI. With V trimmed by 2 bases and J by 7 bases, 2 bases remained unmatched. The CDR3 region is CASSYGTSGKEQYF. For the CDR3, the DNA is TGTGCCAGCAGTTACGGGACTAGCGGGAAGGAGCAGTACTTC.

The chain uses TRBV12-3 or TRBV12-4 and TRBJ1-4, with D perhaps matching TRBD1 (5 bases). Trimming removed 4 bases at V and 8 bases at J, with 14 bases between. This CDR3 comprises 14 residues. Here the CDR3 reads CASSSQASREKLFF. CDR3 DNA: TGTGCCAGCAGTTCACAGGCTTCTCGGGAAAAACTGTTTTTT.

This clonotype has only a few counts. The chain joins TRBV4-3 to TRBJ2-1; D uncertain. The CDR3 has 14 amino acids. The V and J ends lost 0 bases and 6 bases respectively, with 9 bases between them. The germline CDR1 and CDR2 sequences are LGHNA and YSLEER. The CDR3 region is CASSQEFEGNEQFF. As DNA, the CDR3 is TGCGCCAGCAGCCAAGAATTCGAAGGCAATGAGCAGTTCTTC.

This chain connects TRBV10-3 to TRBJ2-7; TRBD1 matches 7 bases. CDR3 size: 12 residues. Losses at the gene ends were 4 bases for V and 7 bases for J; bases not matched to a gene: 4. Germline V gene sequence: CDR1 ENHRY, CDR2 SYGVKD. CDR3 loop: CAISAEGAEQYF. For the CDR3, the DNA is TGTGCCATCAGTGCCGAGGGGGCTGAGCAGTACTTC.

This clonotype was counted ten times or more. The gene calls are TRBV12-3 or TRBV12-4 and TRBJ2-5; D remains ambiguous. V was cut by 3 bases and J by 4 bases, with 12 bases left in between. The CDR3 extends over 14 amino acids. The CDR3 region has the DNA TGTGCCAGCAGTTTGGTAACGCTCGGAGAGACCCAGTACTTC. Translating it yields CASSLVTLGETQYF.

The chain carries TRBV10-3 and TRBJ1-5; TRBD1 agrees at 9 bases. Trimming cost V 6 bases and J 5 bases; bases outside gene matches: 5. This CDR3 comprises 14 residues. Germline V lookup: CDR1 ENHRY, CDR2 SYGVKD. CDR3 region: CAIRGQGVDQPQHF. In nucleotides, the CDR3 is TGTGCCATCAGGGGACAGGGTGTCGATCAGCCCCAGCATTTT.

The sample holds a few counts of this clonotype. The chain employs TRBV5-1 and TRBJ1-2, with D perhaps TRBD1 (6 bases). Looked up from germline, CDR1 is SGHRS and CDR2 is YFSETQ. V dropped 0 bases and J dropped 6 bases, with 15 bases sitting between them. The CDR3 contains 15 residues. The CDR3 protein is CASSLGQVETNGYTF. For the CDR3, the DNA is TGCGCCAGCAGCTTGGGACAGGTGGAAACTAATGGCTACACCTTC.

The chain joins TRBV12-3 or TRBV12-4 to TRBJ2-7; D ambiguous. The CDR3 sequence is 13 residues long. Trimming removed 5 bases from V and 4 bases from J, with 12 bases in between. The CDR3: CASSLLGKYEQYF. For the CDR3, the DNA is TGTGCCAGCAGTCTTCTGGGGAAATACGAGCAGTACTTC.

J is TRBJ2-7 and V is TRBV4-2, with D tentatively TRBD1 (7 bases). The V end was cut by 4 bases, the J end by 3 bases, with 13 bases between. CDR3 length equals 14 residues. The germline V gene has CDR1 LGHNA and CDR2 YNFKEQ. The CDR3 DNA is TGTGCCAGCAGCCGCAGGGGGGTGGGCTACGAGCAGTACTTC. This codes for CASSRRGVGYEQYF.

This clonotype was detected a few times. The chain is built from TRBV20-1 and TRBJ1-4; D not resolved. The CDR3 loop spans 14 amino acids. Germline loops: CDR1 DFQATT, CDR2 SNEGSKA (reference sequence). V was shortened by 3 bases and J by 5 bases, with 13 bases between the two germline ends. In nucleotides, the CDR3 is TGCAGTGCTAGTCTGGGTCAGAAGAATGAAAAACTGTTTTTT. It translates to CSASLGQKNEKLFF.

This clonotype has more than one count but fewer than ten. The chain recombines TRBV29-1 with TRBJ2-1; a weak D match, TRBD2 (5 bases). From germline, CDR1 is SQVTM and CDR2 ANQGSEA. The CDR3 is made up of 13 amino acids. The germline V and J ends were trimmed by 1 base and 6 bases, with 10 bases remaining between them. The chain's CDR3 is CSVEVAAANEQFF. The CDR3 region has the DNA TGCAGCGTTGAAGTTGCAGCGGCCAATGAGCAGTTCTTC.

J is TRBJ2-1 and V is TRBV27; D could derive from TRBD1 or TRBD2 (5 bases each). The germline V gene has CDR1 MNHEY and CDR2 SMNVEV (reference sequence). The CDR3 is made up of 17 amino acids. The V end was cut by 4 bases, the J end by 6 bases, with 22 bases between. The CDR3 DNA is TGTGCCAGCAGTTCCCCGCCCTGGGACGCAGGGAGCAATGAGCAGTTCTTC. Its translation is CASSSPPWDAGSNEQFF.

This clonotype showed up just a few times. This CDR3 reads CASSFSGPNIQYF. CDR3 DNA: TGTGCCAGCAGCTTCTCGGGTCCAAACATTCAGTACTTC. This chain connects TRBV7-2 to TRBJ2-4; D call uncertain. The V and J ends lost 3 bases and 6 bases respectively, with 9 bases between them. Germline CDR1 SGHTA, CDR2 FQGNSA. The CDR3 is 13 amino acids.

This clonotype was recorded a few times. The rearrangement joins TRBV29-1 to TRBJ2-1, with 7 bases matching TRBD1. Germline assignment: CDR1 SQVTM and CDR2 ANQGSEA. The CDR3 is 12 amino acids. The J segment lost 15 bases and the V segment lost 0 bases, leaving 8 bases of the junction unmatched. The CDR3 loop reads CSVEDRKGAGFF. Written as DNA, the CDR3 is TGCAGCGTTGAAGATCGAAAGGGGGCTGGGTTCTTC.

This clonotype was seen just once. The V gene is TRBV5-5, the J gene TRBJ2-7; no firm D call. The CDR3 runs 16 residues. V shed 0 bases and J shed 3 bases, with 16 bases lying between them. CDR1 and CDR2 from the germline V gene are SGHKS and YYEKEE (reference sequence). The DNA of the CDR3 is TGTGCCAGCAGCTTGGGAACAACTGGGTTTCTCTACGAGCAGTACTTC. As protein: CASSLGTTGFLYEQYF. The entire variable domain, with the rest obtained from reference TRBV5-5 and TRBJ2-7, is as follows: DAGVTQSPTHLIKTRGQQVTLRCSPISGHKSVSWYQQVLGQGPQFIFQYYEKEERGRGNFPDRFSARQFPNYSSELNVNALLLGDSALYLCASSLGTTGFLYEQYFGPGTRLTVT.

This clonotype was counted only a few times. V is TRBV7-8 and J is TRBJ2-7; D gene unclear. This CDR3 spans 13 amino acids. Between the trimmed V and J ends, which lost 1 base and 6 bases, there was a span of 10 bases. The germline V gene encodes CDR1 SGHVS and CDR2 FQNEAQ. CDR3 amino acids: CASSLVSKREQYF. The CDR3 DNA is TGTGCCAGCAGCTTAGTATCAAAGCGCGAGCAGTACTTC.

This rearrangement joins TRBV19 to TRBJ2-7, with 7 bases identical to TRBD1. CDR3 length equals 14 residues. V gave up 6 bases and J gave up 3 bases; unmatched junction bases: 8. Germline V gene sequence: CDR1 LNHDA, CDR2 SQIVND (reference sequence). The CDR3 protein is CASSMTGSVYEQYF. CDR3 bases: TGTGCCAGTAGCATGACAGGGAGTGTCTACGAGCAGTACTTC.

The V gene is TRBV27, the J gene TRBJ2-1; TRBD2 aligns across 9 bases. The CDR3 extends over 15 amino acids. V trimming: 10 bases; J trimming: 3 bases; junction bases outside the gene matches: 10. Germline CDR1 MNHEY, CDR2 SMNVEV (reference sequence). In DNA form, the CDR3 reads TGTGCCACCTGGACCGGGACTAGCAGCTACAATGAGCAGTTCTTC. Its translation: CATWTGTSSYNEQFF.